The T cell receptor (beta chain) described here comes from a study of cytomegalovirus exposure and HLA in healthy donors. Overall study results and limits: Later, TCR association rates were found to vary by HLA locus, highest for DRB1 and lowest for HLA-C. It was confirmed in vitro that a few of the CMV-associated chains were specific for CMV antigens.

Primers: 60 Vbeta forward and 13 Jbeta reverse. The data were produced by immunoSEQ multiplex PCR, yet TCRdb's version contains in-frame clones alone and is incomplete. The sample consists of around 160,000 clones, approximately 82% of them appearing once. A word on this clone: Antigen: not known.

This CDR3 contains 17 residues. Deletions cut 5 bases from V and 6 bases from J, with 22 bases between. CDR1 and CDR2 (germline): SGHVS, FNYEAQ. The donors (healthy individuals) were bone marrow donors. Sequencing used PBMCs. The genes are TRBV7-6 and TRBJ2-2; D possibly corresponds to TRBD1 (6 bases). The TCR sequence derives from a male donor in good health and CMV-seropositive. In nucleotides, the CDR3 is TGTGCCAGCAGCGCCACGACCAGGGGCTTGGGGGCCGGGGAGCTGTTTTTT. This gives the protein CASSATTRGLGAGELFF.